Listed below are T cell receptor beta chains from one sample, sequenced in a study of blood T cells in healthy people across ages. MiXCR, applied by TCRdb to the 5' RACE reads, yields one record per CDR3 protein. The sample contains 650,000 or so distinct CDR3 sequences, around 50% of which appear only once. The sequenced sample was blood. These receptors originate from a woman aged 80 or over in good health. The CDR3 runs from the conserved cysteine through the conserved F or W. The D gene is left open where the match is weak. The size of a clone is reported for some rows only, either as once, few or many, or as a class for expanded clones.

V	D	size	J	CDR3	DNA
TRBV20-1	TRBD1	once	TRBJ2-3	CSADDRDNTQYF	TGCAGTGCTGATGACAGGGACAACACGCAGTATTTT
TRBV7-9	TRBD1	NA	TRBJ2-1	CAADRGSSYNEQFF	TGTGCCGCTGACAGGGGGAGCTCCTACAATGAGCAGTTCTTC
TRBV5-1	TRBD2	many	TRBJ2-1	CASSLDVGGSSYNEQFF	TGCGCCAGCAGCTTGGATGTGGGAGGGTCCTCCTACAATGAGCAGTTCTTC
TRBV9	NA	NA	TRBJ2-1	CASSVSTGANNEQFF	TGTGCCAGCAGCGTCTCAACGGGGGCCAACAATGAGCAGTTCTTC
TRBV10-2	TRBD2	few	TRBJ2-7	CASSPAIAGGYEQYF	TGCGCCAGCAGTCCAGCAATAGCGGGGGGCTACGAGCAGTACTTC
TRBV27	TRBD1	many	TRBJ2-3	CASSKPGGAADTQYF	TGTGCCAGCAGCAAACCAGGGGGCGCCGCAGATACGCAGTATTTT
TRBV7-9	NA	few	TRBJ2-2	CASSRDGDTGELFF	TGTGCCAGCAGTCGAGACGGGGACACCGGGGAGCTGTTTTTT
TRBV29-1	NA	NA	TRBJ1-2	CSVVLTDYGYTF	TGCAGCGTTGTCCTGACAGACTATGGCTACACCTTC
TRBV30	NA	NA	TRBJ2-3	CAWSRPSTDTQYF	TGTGCCTGGAGCAGGCCTAGCACAGATACGCAGTATTTT
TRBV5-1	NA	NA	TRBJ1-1	CASSLGPGSTEAFF	TGCGCCAGCAGCTTAGGACCGGGATCCACTGAAGCTTTCTTT
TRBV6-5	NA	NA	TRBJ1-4	CASSYSIGRVATNEKLFF	TGTGCCAGCAGTTACTCGATAGGTCGGGTCGCAACTAATGAAAAACTGTTTTTT
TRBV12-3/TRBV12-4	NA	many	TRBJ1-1	CASSSRRYTEAFF	TGTGCCAGCAGTTCCCGACGGTACACTGAAGCTTTCTTT
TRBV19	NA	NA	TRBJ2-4	CASSMRQGENIQYF	TGTGCCAGTAGCATGCGGCAGGGCGAAAACATTCAGTACTTC
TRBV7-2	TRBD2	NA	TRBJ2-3	CASSLTLAGDVRDTQYF	TGTGCCAGCAGCCTAACCCTAGCGGGGGACGTTCGTGATACGCAGTATTTT
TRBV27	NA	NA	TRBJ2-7	CASSLYPGPSYEQYF	TGTGCCAGCAGTTTATATCCGGGTCCGAGCTACGAGCAGTACTTC
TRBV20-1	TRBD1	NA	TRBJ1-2	CSARESKGQGARGYTF	TGCAGTGCTAGAGAAAGTAAGGGACAGGGGGCGAGAGGCTACACCTTC
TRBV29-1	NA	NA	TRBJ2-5	CRIALDQGRQQETQYF	TGCAGAATTGCTCTAGACCAAGGAAGACAGCAAGAGACCCAGTACTTC
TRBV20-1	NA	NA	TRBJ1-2	CSAWTMIYGYTF	TGCAGTGCGTGGACCATGATCTATGGCTACACCTTC
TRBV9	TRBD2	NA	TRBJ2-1	CASSVGASGSNPGDEQFF	TGTGCCAGCAGCGTAGGGGCTAGCGGGTCCAACCCGGGCGATGAGCAGTTCTTC
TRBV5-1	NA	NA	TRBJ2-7	CASSLASDTSYEQYF	TGCGCCAGCAGCTTGGCCTCGGACACCTCCTACGAGCAGTACTTC
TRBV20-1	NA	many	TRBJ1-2	CSARTGQRGYTF	TGCAGTGCTAGAACCGGACAGCGGGGCTACACCTTC
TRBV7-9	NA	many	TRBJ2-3	CASSTWTSSATQYF	TGTGCCAGCAGCACCTGGACCTCATCGGCTACGCAGTATTTT
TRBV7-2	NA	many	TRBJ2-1	CASSLGGTRNEQFF	TGTGCCAGCAGCTTAGGAGGGACCCGCAATGAGCAGTTCTTC
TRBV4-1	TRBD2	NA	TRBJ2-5	CASSQEGIAGGEETQYF	TGCGCCAGCAGCCAAGAGGGGATAGCGGGAGGAGAAGAGACCCAGTACTTC
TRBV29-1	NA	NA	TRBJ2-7	CSVEDGGGSSYNEQYF	TGCAGCGTTGAAGATGGCGGCGGTAGCTCCTACAATGAGCAGTACTTC
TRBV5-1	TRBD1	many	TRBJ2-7	CASSLDRDRGYEQYF	TGCGCCAGCAGCTTGGACCGGGACAGGGGGTACGAGCAGTACTTC
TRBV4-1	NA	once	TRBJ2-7	CASSQVRDTNEQYF	TGCGCCAGCAGCCAAGTCAGGGATACGAACGAGCAGTACTTC
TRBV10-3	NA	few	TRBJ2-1	CAITSDNEQFF	TGTGCCATCACTTCAGACAATGAGCAGTTCTTC
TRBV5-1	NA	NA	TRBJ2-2	CASSLDTQTRELFF	TGCGCCAGCAGCTTGGATACACAGACCAGGGAGCTGTTTTTT
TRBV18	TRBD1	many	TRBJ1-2	CASSPSQGANYGYTF	TGTGCCAGCTCACCAAGTCAGGGGGCTAACTATGGCTACACCTTC
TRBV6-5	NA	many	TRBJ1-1	CASSYEGYTEAFF	TGTGCCAGCAGTTACGAGGGTTACACTGAAGCTTTCTTT
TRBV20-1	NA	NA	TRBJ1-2	CSASDRDGESRGYTF	TGCAGTGCTAGTGACCGGGACGGTGAAAGCCGTGGCTACACCTTC
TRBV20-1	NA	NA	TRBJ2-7	CSASEPRRAIEVYEQYF	TGCAGTGCTAGCGAACCTAGGAGGGCAATAGAGGTCTACGAGCAGTACTTC
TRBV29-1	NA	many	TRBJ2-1	CSVETAQGNEQFF	TGCAGCGTTGAAACTGCTCAAGGCAATGAGCAGTTCTTC
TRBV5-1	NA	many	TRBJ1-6	CASSLDGKNNSPLHF	TGCGCCAGCAGCTTGGACGGAAAGAATAATTCACCCCTCCACTTT
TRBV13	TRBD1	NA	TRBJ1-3	CASSRDRGSGNTIYF	TGTGCCAGCAGCCGGGACAGGGGCTCTGGAAACACCATATATTTT
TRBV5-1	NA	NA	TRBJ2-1	CASCLGAGQVPSAYEQFF	TGCGCCAGCTGCCTCGGGGCGGGGCAGGTGCCCTCTGCTTATGAGCAGTTCTTC
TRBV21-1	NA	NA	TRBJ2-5	CASSKYSGMEGETQYF	TGTGCCAGCAGCAAATATAGCGGGATGGAGGGAGAGACCCAGTACTTC
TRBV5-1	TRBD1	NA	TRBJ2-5	CASSLGDRGAETQYF	TGCGCCAGCAGCTTGGGGGACAGGGGAGCAGAGACCCAGTACTTC
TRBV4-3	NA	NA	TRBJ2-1	CASSQELQDEQFF	TGCGCCAGCAGCCAAGAATTGCAGGATGAGCAGTTCTTC
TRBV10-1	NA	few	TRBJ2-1	CASSPGHPSYNEQFF	TGCGCCAGCAGTCCGGGACACCCTTCCTACAATGAGCAGTTCTTC
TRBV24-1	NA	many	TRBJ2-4	CATRPGGAEGNIQYF	TGTGCCACCCGTCCGGGGGGCGCGGAAGGAAACATTCAGTACTTC
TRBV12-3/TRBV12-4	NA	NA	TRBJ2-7	CASSLSPEYSKGSEQYF	TGTGCCAGCAGTTTAAGCCCTGAGTACTCCAAGGGCAGTGAGCAGTACTTC
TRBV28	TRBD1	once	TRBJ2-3	CASTTGGRDTQYF	TGTGCCAGCACTACAGGGGGTAGAGATACGCAGTATTTT
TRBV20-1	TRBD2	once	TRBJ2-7	CSASGGALVEQYF	TGCAGTGCTAGCGGGGGGGCGTTGGTCGAGCAGTACTTC
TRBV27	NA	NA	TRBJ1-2	CASSMREGNGYTF	TGTGCCAGCAGTATGAGAGAAGGAAATGGCTACACCTTC
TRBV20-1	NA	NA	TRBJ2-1	CSASGADWGNEQFF	TGCAGTGCTAGCGGAGCGGACTGGGGAAATGAGCAGTTCTTC
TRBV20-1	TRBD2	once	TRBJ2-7	CSAWTSGGPYEQYF	TGCAGTGCCTGGACCAGCGGGGGACCCTACGAGCAGTACTTC
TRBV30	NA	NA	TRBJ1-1	CAWSPVTEAFF	TGTGCCTGGAGTCCGGTGACTGAAGCTTTCTTT
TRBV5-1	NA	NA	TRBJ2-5	CASSLGGGPSWEQYF	TGCGCCAGCAGCTTGGGCGGCGGCCCTTCGTGGGAGCAGTACTTC
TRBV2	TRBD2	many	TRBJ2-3	CASSSGSGRDTQYF	TGTGCCAGCAGCAGCGGGAGTGGGCGAGATACGCAGTATTTT
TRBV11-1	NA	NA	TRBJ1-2	CASSLNQGNGYTF	TGTGCCAGCAGCTTAAATCAGGGAAATGGCTACACCTTC
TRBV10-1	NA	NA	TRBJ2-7	CACSGSGSEQYF	TGCGCCTGCAGTGGTTCAGGGTCCGAGCAGTACTTC
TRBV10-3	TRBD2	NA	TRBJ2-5	CAISEEVGLAGGGETQYF	TGTGCCATTTCCGAAGAAGTGGGACTAGCGGGGGGGGGAGAGACCCAGTACTTC
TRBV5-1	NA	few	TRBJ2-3	CASRNPTDTQYF	TGCGCCAGCAGAAATCCAACAGATACGCAGTATTTT